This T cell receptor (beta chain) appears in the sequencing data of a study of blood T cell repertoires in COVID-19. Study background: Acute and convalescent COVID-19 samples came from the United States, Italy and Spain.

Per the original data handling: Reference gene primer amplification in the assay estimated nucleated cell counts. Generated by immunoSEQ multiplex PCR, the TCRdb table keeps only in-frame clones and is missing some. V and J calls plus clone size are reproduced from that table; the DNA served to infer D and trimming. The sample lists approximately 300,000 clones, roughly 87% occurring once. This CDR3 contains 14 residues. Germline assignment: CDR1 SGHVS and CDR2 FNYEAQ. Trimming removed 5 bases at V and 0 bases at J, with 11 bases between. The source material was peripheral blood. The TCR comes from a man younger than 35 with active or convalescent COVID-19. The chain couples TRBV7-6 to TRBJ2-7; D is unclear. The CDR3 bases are TGTGCCAGCAGCCAAGAGGTGAGCTCCTACGAGCAGTACTTC. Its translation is CASSQEVSSYEQYF. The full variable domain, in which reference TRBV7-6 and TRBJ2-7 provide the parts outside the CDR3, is GAGVSQSPRYKVTKRGQDVALRCDPISGHVSLYWYRQALGQGPEFLTYFNYEAQQDKSGLPNDRFSAERPEGSISTLTIQRTEQRDSAMYRCASSQEVSSYEQYFGPGTRLTVT.